A selection of T cell receptor beta chains follows, all from one sample in a study of T cell responses to AZD1222 COVID-19 vaccine. This table comes from immunoSEQ multiplex PCR, and its TCRdb copy is limited to in-frame clones, with some not included. The profile shows 75,000 to 95,000 clones, roughly 85% of them singletons. Specimen: peripheral blood, collected 28 days after the second AZD1222 dose. The receptor set was obtained from an adult who received the AZD1222 COVID-19 vaccine. Each CDR3 is given with its conserved first and last residue. D genes are given only for firm matches. Rows may omit the clone size; those that give it use once, few, many or a size class.

d_gene: -; j_gene: TRBJ1-5; abundance: -; v_gene: TRBV28; CDR3aa: CASSLLSQPQHF; CDR3nt: TGTGCCAGCAGTTTGTTGAGTCAGCCCCAGCATTTT
d_gene: -; j_gene: TRBJ1-1; abundance: -; v_gene: TRBV7-3; CDR3aa: CASSLDPNTEAFF; CDR3nt: TGTGCCAGCAGCTTGGACCCAAACACTGAAGCTTTCTTT
d_gene: TRBD2; j_gene: TRBJ2-1; abundance: -; v_gene: TRBV5-8; CDR3aa: CASITPAGGISYNEQFF; CDR3nt: TGTGCCAGCATAACGCCGGCGGGAGGGATTTCCTACAATGAGCAGTTCTTC
d_gene: TRBD1; j_gene: TRBJ1-2; abundance: -; v_gene: TRBV19; CDR3aa: CATSTGGRIYGYTF; CDR3nt: TGTGCCACCTCGACAGGGGGTCGTATCTATGGCTACACCTTC
d_gene: TRBD1; j_gene: TRBJ2-5; abundance: -; v_gene: TRBV9; CDR3aa: CASSQGQQETQYF; CDR3nt: TGTGCCAGCAGTCAGGGACAGCAAGAGACCCAGTACTTC
d_gene: -; j_gene: TRBJ1-2; abundance: -; v_gene: TRBV29-1; CDR3aa: CSVDGGPNYGYTF; CDR3nt: TGCAGCGTTGATGGTGGGCCTAACTATGGCTACACCTTC
d_gene: TRBD1; j_gene: TRBJ2-7; abundance: -; v_gene: TRBV28; CDR3aa: CASSLRTVDRGRYEQYF; CDR3nt: TGTGCCAGCAGTTTACGGACCGTCGACAGGGGGCGGTACGAGCAGTACTTC
d_gene: TRBD2; j_gene: TRBJ2-3; abundance: -; v_gene: TRBV11-2; CDR3aa: CASSLEDGRGARDTQYF; CDR3nt: TGTGCCAGCAGCTTAGAAGATGGGCGGGGGGCACGAGATACGCAGTATTTT
d_gene: -; j_gene: TRBJ2-5; abundance: -; v_gene: TRBV19; CDR3aa: CASSIVGQETQYF; CDR3nt: TGTGCCAGTAGTATTGTGGGACAAGAGACCCAGTACTTC
d_gene: -; j_gene: TRBJ1-5; abundance: once; v_gene: TRBV7-2; CDR3aa: CASSLGRGGGQPQHF; CDR3nt: TGTGCCAGCAGCTTAGGTCGCGGGGGCGGTCAGCCCCAGCATTTT
d_gene: -; j_gene: TRBJ2-3; abundance: -; v_gene: TRBV12-1; CDR3aa: CASSFVSGLAGGRTDTQYF; CDR3nt: TGTGCCAGCAGCTTTGTTTCGGGACTAGCGGGAGGCCGTACAGATACGCAGTATTTT
d_gene: -; j_gene: TRBJ2-6; abundance: -; v_gene: TRBV7-2; CDR3aa: CASSLYGQYGANVLTF; CDR3nt: TGTGCCAGCAGCTTATATGGACAGTACGGGGCCAACGTCCTGACTTTC
d_gene: -; j_gene: TRBJ2-5; abundance: -; v_gene: TRBV29-1; CDR3aa: CSVASGEETQYF; CDR3nt: TGCAGCGTCGCGTCGGGGGAAGAGACCCAGTACTTC
d_gene: TRBD1; j_gene: TRBJ1-4; abundance: -; v_gene: TRBV6-2/TRBV6-3; CDR3aa: CASSSGQQNEKLFF; CDR3nt: TGTGCCAGCAGTTCGGGACAGCAGAATGAAAAACTGTTTTTT
d_gene: -; j_gene: TRBJ1-1; abundance: -; v_gene: TRBV3-1/TRBV3-2; CDR3aa: CASSQSGVFSSDTEAFF; CDR3nt: TGTGCCAGCAGCCAATCAGGGGTCTTTTCGAGTGACACTGAAGCTTTCTTT
d_gene: TRBD2; j_gene: TRBJ2-3; abundance: few; v_gene: TRBV11-3; CDR3aa: CASSLEAGGPDTQYF; CDR3nt: TGTGCCAGCAGCTTAGAAGCGGGAGGGCCAGATACGCAGTATTTT
d_gene: -; j_gene: TRBJ2-1; abundance: -; v_gene: TRBV10-3; CDR3aa: CAISDLRRGSYNEQFF; CDR3nt: TGTGCCATCAGTGACCTTAGGAGGGGCTCCTACAATGAGCAGTTCTTC
d_gene: TRBD1; j_gene: TRBJ2-1; abundance: -; v_gene: TRBV19; CDR3aa: CASSIDRDRDYEQFF; CDR3nt: TGTGCCAGTAGTATAGATAGGGACAGGGATTATGAGCAGTTCTTC
d_gene: -; j_gene: TRBJ2-7; abundance: -; v_gene: TRBV5-5; CDR3aa: CASSRQVDYEQYF; CDR3nt: TGTGCCAGCAGTCGACAGGTGGACTACGAGCAGTACTTC
d_gene: -; j_gene: TRBJ2-7; abundance: -; v_gene: TRBV6-4; CDR3aa: CASLKTIPTYEQYF; CDR3nt: TGTGCCAGCTTGAAGACCATCCCTACCTACGAGCAGTACTTC
d_gene: -; j_gene: TRBJ1-1; abundance: few; v_gene: TRBV5-1; CDR3aa: CASSFDLGNTEAFF; CDR3nt: TGCGCCAGCAGCTTCGACCTAGGGAACACTGAAGCTTTCTTT
d_gene: -; j_gene: TRBJ2-2; abundance: once; v_gene: TRBV2; CDR3aa: CASSGQRTFAGELFF; CDR3nt: TGTGCCAGCAGTGGACAGCGAACATTCGCCGGGGAGCTGTTTTTT
d_gene: -; j_gene: TRBJ2-2; abundance: few; v_gene: TRBV7-6; CDR3aa: CASSSPPVGSYTGELFF; CDR3nt: TGTGCCAGCAGCTCCCCTCCCGTTGGTAGCTACACCGGGGAGCTGTTTTTT
d_gene: -; j_gene: TRBJ1-2; abundance: -; v_gene: TRBV2; CDR3aa: CASERGGGNYGYTF; CDR3nt: TGTGCCAGCGAGAGGGGCGGGGGTAACTATGGCTACACCTTC
d_gene: TRBD1; j_gene: TRBJ2-5; abundance: -; v_gene: TRBV2; CDR3aa: CASRADRHQETQYF; CDR3nt: TGTGCCAGCAGGGCGGACAGGCACCAAGAGACCCAGTACTTC
d_gene: -; j_gene: TRBJ2-7; abundance: -; v_gene: TRBV18; CDR3aa: CASSPISSTKISYEQYF; CDR3nt: TGTGCCAGCTCACCAATCTCTTCCACCAAAATCTCCTACGAGCAGTACTTC
d_gene: -; j_gene: TRBJ1-2; abundance: -; v_gene: TRBV19; CDR3aa: CASSIVVSGAGYGYTF; CDR3nt: TGTGCCAGTAGTATAGTTGTATCGGGGGCCGGCTATGGCTACACCTTC
d_gene: -; j_gene: TRBJ1-1; abundance: -; v_gene: TRBV7-2; CDR3aa: CASSLARQNTEAFF; CDR3nt: TGTGCCAGCAGCTTAGCCAGGCAGAACACTGAAGCTTTCTTT
d_gene: -; j_gene: TRBJ2-1; abundance: -; v_gene: TRBV6-1; CDR3aa: CASSEGTLLTYNEQFF; CDR3nt: TGTGCCAGCAGTGAAGGGACTCTACTGACCTACAATGAGCAGTTCTTC
d_gene: -; j_gene: TRBJ1-2; abundance: -; v_gene: TRBV5-6; CDR3aa: CASSLLLGSANYGYTF; CDR3nt: TGTGCCAGCAGCTTGCTATTGGGGTCGGCGAACTATGGCTACACCTTC
d_gene: -; j_gene: TRBJ2-5; abundance: -; v_gene: TRBV9; CDR3aa: CASSEGGRETQYF; CDR3nt: TGTGCCAGCAGCGAGGGGGGGAGAGAGACCCAGTACTTC
d_gene: -; j_gene: TRBJ1-2; abundance: -; v_gene: TRBV2; CDR3aa: CASTMKVVTGSYGYTF; CDR3nt: TGTGCCAGCACCATGAAAGTGGTGACGGGCAGCTATGGCTACACCTTC
d_gene: TRBD2; j_gene: TRBJ2-1; abundance: few; v_gene: TRBV9; CDR3aa: CASSRAGGEQFF; CDR3nt: TGTGCCAGCAGCAGGGCGGGGGGTGAGCAGTTCTTC
d_gene: -; j_gene: TRBJ2-5; abundance: -; v_gene: TRBV27; CDR3aa: CASSFDQETQYF; CDR3nt: TGTGCCAGCAGTTTCGATCAAGAGACCCAGTACTTC
d_gene: TRBD2; j_gene: TRBJ2-7; abundance: -; v_gene: TRBV30; CDR3aa: CAWSAPGLTYEQYF; CDR3nt: TGTGCCTGGAGTGCCCCGGGACTAACCTACGAGCAGTACTTC
d_gene: -; j_gene: TRBJ1-2; abundance: -; v_gene: TRBV29-1; CDR3aa: CSVGVGGQDRHYGYTF; CDR3nt: TGCAGCGTTGGGGTTGGGGGCCAGGATAGACACTATGGCTACACCTTC
d_gene: -; j_gene: TRBJ2-5; abundance: few; v_gene: TRBV18; CDR3aa: CASSPILFEETQYF; CDR3nt: TGTGCCAGCTCACCAATTCTTTTTGAAGAGACCCAGTACTTC
d_gene: -; j_gene: TRBJ1-4; abundance: -; v_gene: TRBV9; CDR3aa: CASSVEETNEKLFF; CDR3nt: TGTGCCAGCAGCGTAGAGGAAACTAATGAAAAACTGTTTTTT
d_gene: -; j_gene: TRBJ1-3; abundance: -; v_gene: TRBV4-1; CDR3aa: CASSQDPPGGGNTIYF; CDR3nt: TGCGCCAGCAGCCAAGATCCCCCCGGGGGGGGAAACACCATATATTTT
d_gene: TRBD2; j_gene: TRBJ2-2; abundance: -; v_gene: TRBV4-1; CDR3aa: CASSQMAGGPTGELFF; CDR3nt: TGCGCCAGCAGCCAAATGGCGGGGGGGCCGACCGGGGAGCTGTTTTTT
d_gene: -; j_gene: TRBJ2-7; abundance: once; v_gene: TRBV12-3/TRBV12-4; CDR3aa: CASTSWGGGNF; CDR3nt: -
d_gene: -; j_gene: TRBJ2-7; abundance: -; v_gene: TRBV28; CDR3aa: CAAGPVGSEQYF; CDR3nt: TGTGCCGCGGGACCCGTGGGGAGCGAGCAGTACTTC
d_gene: -; j_gene: TRBJ2-2; abundance: -; v_gene: TRBV4-1; CDR3aa: CASSQDAGESANTGELFF; CDR3nt: TGCGCCAGCAGCCAAGATGCCGGAGAATCGGCGAACACCGGGGAGCTGTTTTTT
d_gene: -; j_gene: TRBJ2-1; abundance: -; v_gene: TRBV6-1; CDR3aa: CASSPRGWEQFF; CDR3nt: TGTGCCAGCAGCCCCAGGGGTTGGGAGCAGTTCTTC
d_gene: TRBD1; j_gene: TRBJ1-6; abundance: -; v_gene: TRBV27; CDR3aa: CASSADRSMPPLHF; CDR3nt: TGTGCCAGCAGTGCGGACAGGAGCATGCCACCCCTCCACTTT
d_gene: -; j_gene: TRBJ2-1; abundance: -; v_gene: TRBV2; CDR3aa: CASSDLQYNEQFF; CDR3nt: TGTGCCAGCAGTGACTTGCAGTACAATGAGCAGTTCTTC
d_gene: -; j_gene: TRBJ2-4; abundance: few; v_gene: TRBV29-1; CDR3aa: CSVDEGHRDIQYF; CDR3nt: TGCAGCGTTGACGAGGGACACCGGGACATTCAGTACTTC
d_gene: TRBD1; j_gene: TRBJ2-2; abundance: -; v_gene: TRBV30; CDR3aa: CAWSPKPGQGDTGELFF; CDR3nt: TGTGCCTGGAGCCCTAAACCGGGACAGGGGGACACCGGGGAGCTGTTTTTT
d_gene: TRBD1; j_gene: TRBJ1-1; abundance: -; v_gene: TRBV5-1; CDR3aa: CASSLEGTGGGTEAFF; CDR3nt: TGCGCCAGCAGCTTGGAGGGGACAGGAGGAGGCACTGAAGCTTTCTTT
d_gene: -; j_gene: TRBJ2-7; abundance: -; v_gene: TRBV7-8; CDR3aa: CASSLAGTNYEQYF; CDR3nt: TGTGCCAGCAGCTTAGCCGGGACAAACTACGAGCAGTACTTC
d_gene: -; j_gene: TRBJ1-1; abundance: -; v_gene: TRBV12-3/TRBV12-4; CDR3aa: CASISQGYPEAFF; CDR3nt: TGTGCCAGCATTTCTCAGGGGTACCCTGAAGCTTTCTTT
d_gene: TRBD1; j_gene: TRBJ2-2; abundance: -; v_gene: TRBV9; CDR3aa: CASSVTGVFAGELFF; CDR3nt: TGTGCCAGCAGCGTAACAGGGGTATTCGCCGGGGAGCTGTTTTTT
d_gene: TRBD2; j_gene: TRBJ2-1; abundance: -; v_gene: TRBV7-8; CDR3aa: CASSLVAGNEQFF; CDR3nt: TGTGCCAGCAGCTTAGTAGCGGGGAATGAGCAGTTCTTC
d_gene: TRBD1; j_gene: TRBJ2-4; abundance: -; v_gene: TRBV3-1/TRBV3-2; CDR3aa: CASSHRTGGAKNIQYF; CDR3nt: TGTGCCAGCAGCCATCGGACAGGTGGAGCCAAAAACATTCAGTACTTC
d_gene: TRBD1; j_gene: TRBJ2-7; abundance: -; v_gene: TRBV27; CDR3aa: CASSQRQGSSYEQYF; CDR3nt: TGTGCCAGCAGCCAACGACAGGGCAGTTCCTACGAGCAGTACTTC
d_gene: -; j_gene: TRBJ1-5; abundance: -; v_gene: TRBV9; CDR3aa: CASSVDSQPQHF; CDR3nt: TGTGCCAGCAGCGTAGACAGTCAGCCCCAGCATTTT
d_gene: -; j_gene: TRBJ1-1; abundance: -; v_gene: TRBV6-5; CDR3aa: CASSYGHGGNGFF; CDR3nt: TGTGCCAGCAGTTACGGGCACGGGGGGAATGGTTTCTTT
d_gene: -; j_gene: TRBJ2-1; abundance: -; v_gene: TRBV6-5; CDR3aa: CATRPVMYNEQFF; CDR3nt: TGTGCCACCCGACCGGTCATGTACAATGAGCAGTTCTTC
d_gene: -; j_gene: TRBJ2-1; abundance: -; v_gene: TRBV5-6; CDR3aa: CASSLGGNEQFF; CDR3nt: TGTGCCAGCAGCTTGGGAGGGAATGAGCAGTTCTTC